Listed below are T cell receptor beta chains from one sample, sequenced in a study of T cells after yellow fever vaccination. One entry per CDR3 protein, called by TCRdb with MiXCR from the 5' RACE reads. The sample contains hundreds of thousands of distinct CDR3 sequences, 9% to 15% of which appear only once. Sequenced here: PBMCs, sampled on the day of the yellow fever booster vaccination. These receptor sequences come from a man younger than 45 who received the YFV17D yellow fever vaccine. The CDR3 runs from the conserved cysteine through the conserved F or W. Each record gives: D gene, clone size, J gene, V gene, CDR3 protein, CDR3 DNA. The D gene is left open where the match is weak. Size values are once, few and many counts, or a class for expanded clones, and some rows have none.

- few TRBJ2-1 TRBV18 CASSPPGPGSYNEQFF TGTGCCAGCTCACCCCCCGGGCCTGGCTCCTACAATGAGCAGTTCTTC
- - TRBJ2-7 TRBV5-5 CASSSPQDYEQYF TGTGCCAGCAGCTCCCCTCAAGACTACGAGCAGTACTTC
TRBD1 few TRBJ2-5 TRBV6-5 CASSSPAGTGETQYF TGTGCCAGCAGTTCCCCGGCCGGGACAGGAGAGACCCAGTACTTC
- few TRBJ2-7 TRBV20-1 CSAHPRRTSYEQYF TGCAGTGCTCACCCTCGTAGAACTTCCTACGAGCAGTACTTC
- few TRBJ2-1 TRBV6-2/TRBV6-3 CASSWWGEQFF TGTGCCAGCAGTTGGTGGGGTGAGCAGTTCTTC
- - TRBJ1-6 TRBV11-2 CASSLLDIGSPLHF TGTGCCAGCAGCTTACTTGACATAGGATCACCCCTCCACTTT
- few TRBJ2-2 TRBV4-3 CASSLQGTLELFF TGCGCCAGCAGCCTACAGGGAACTCTGGAGCTGTTTTTT
TRBD2 - TRBJ2-1 TRBV27 CASTNIGTSGAYNEQFF TGTGCCAGCACTAACATAGGGACTAGCGGGGCTTACAATGAGCAGTTCTTC
- - TRBJ1-1 TRBV7-2 CASSFLLQNTEAFF TGTGCCAGCAGCTTCTTACTCCAGAACACTGAAGCTTTCTTT
TRBD1 - TRBJ2-7 TRBV5-4 CASSLVGQPYEQYF TGTGCCAGCAGCTTGGTGGGACAGCCCTACGAGCAGTACTTC
- many TRBJ2-1 TRBV7-2 CASSLVQGIVNEQFF TGTGCCAGCAGCTTAGTTCAGGGGATAGTCAATGAGCAGTTCTTC
TRBD2 few TRBJ2-7 TRBV29-1 CSVVLAGGSSYEQYF TGCAGCGTTGTACTAGCGGGAGGGAGCTCCTACGAGCAGTACTTC
TRBD1 - TRBJ2-7 TRBV30 CACRPDRVVHEQYF TGTGCCTGCCGCCCGGACAGGGTGGTCCACGAGCAGTACTTC
TRBD1 few TRBJ2-2 TRBV13 CASSPRTGQTNTGELFF TGTGCCAGCAGCCCCCGGACAGGGCAGACGAACACCGGGGAGCTGTTTTTT
TRBD2 - TRBJ2-1 TRBV5-1 CASSQTSGIYNEQFF TGCGCCAGCAGCCAGACTAGCGGGATTTACAATGAGCAGTTCTTC
- few TRBJ2-1 TRBV6-2/TRBV6-3 CASSIAPSYNEQFF TGTGCCAGCAGCATAGCGCCCTCCTACAATGAGCAGTTCTTC
- few TRBJ2-1 TRBV29-1 CSVEGTAMAQFF TGCAGCGTTGAGGGGACGGCTATGGCGCAGTTCTTC
- few TRBJ1-6 TRBV2 CASSGDHNSPLHF TGTGCCAGCAGTGGGGACCATAATTCACCCCTCCACTTT
- few TRBJ2-7 TRBV3-1 CASSPILRDHEQYF TGTGCCAGCAGCCCCATTTTGCGGGATCACGAGCAGTACTTC
- - TRBJ2-1 TRBV12-5 CASGLVIVDEQFF TGTGCTAGTGGTTTGGTAATCGTCGATGAGCAGTTCTTC
- - TRBJ2-1 TRBV20-1 CSAHRPAPYNEQFF TGCAGTGCTCATCGACCGGCACCCTACAATGAGCAGTTCTTC
- few TRBJ2-7 TRBV5-6 CASSLASVYEQYF TGTGCCAGCAGCTTGGCTAGCGTCTACGAGCAGTACTTC
TRBD1 - TRBJ1-1 TRBV7-2 CASSSGTGFMNTEAFF TGTGCCAGCAGCTCGGGGACAGGGTTCATGAACACTGAAGCTTTCTTT
- - TRBJ1-1 TRBV5-1 CASSLEGTNTEAFF TGCGCCAGCAGCTTGGAAGGGACGAACACTGAAGCTTTCTTT
- - TRBJ2-7 TRBV4-2 CASSQAATTYEQYF TGTGCCAGCAGCCAGGCAGCAACAACCTACGAGCAGTACTTC
TRBD2 - TRBJ2-3 TRBV19 CASSILAGGVSTDTQYF TGTGCCAGTAGTATACTGGCGGGAGGTGTCAGCACAGATACGCAGTATTTT
- - TRBJ2-7 TRBV5-1 CASIPGPSSYEQYF TGCGCCAGCATTCCGGGCCCCAGCTCCTACGAGCAGTACTTC
- few TRBJ2-2 TRBV2 CASLSGRRNTGELFF TGTGCCAGCTTGTCAGGGCGTAGAAACACCGGGGAGCTGTTTTTT
- - TRBJ2-1 TRBV6-2/TRBV6-3 CASSSGGTGINEQFF TGTGCCAGCAGTAGCGGCGGGACTGGAATCAATGAGCAGTTCTTC
- few TRBJ2-2 TRBV12-3/TRBV12-4 CASSFGERSTGELFF TGTGCCAGCAGTTTTGGGGAGCGGTCCACCGGGGAGCTGTTTTTT
TRBD2 - TRBJ2-1 TRBV20-1 CSASPTQREGYEQFF TGCAGTGCTAGCCCCACCCAGCGGGAGGGGTATGAGCAGTTCTTC
TRBD1 - TRBJ1-2 TRBV19 CATVQGTLGGYTF TGTGCCACGGTACAGGGGACTTTGGGGGGCTACACCTTC
TRBD2 few TRBJ2-1 TRBV5-1 CATGEGNEQFF TGCGCCACCGGGGAGGGCAACGAGCAGTTCTTC
TRBD2 - TRBJ2-1 TRBV28 CATLLRVRELAGGLSYNEQFF TGTGCCACCCTCCTCCGGGTTAGGGAGCTAGCGGGAGGGCTTTCCTACAATGAGCAGTTCTTC
TRBD2 - TRBJ2-7 TRBV9 CASSVVQGKPSGRGRVYEQYF TGTGCCAGCAGCGTAGTACAGGGGAAGCCTAGCGGGAGAGGACGGGTCTACGAGCAGTACTTC
- few TRBJ2-7 TRBV21-1 CASSKRAQGTGDSYEQYF TGTGCCAGCAGCAAAAGGGCCCAGGGAACAGGGGACTCCTACGAGCAGTACTTC
TRBD2 - TRBJ2-1 TRBV24-1 CATSDPGLAGRYNEQFF TGTGCCACCAGTGACCCGGGACTAGCGGGACGGTACAATGAGCAGTTCTTC
TRBD2 - TRBJ2-4 TRBV18 CASSPTSGIAKNIQYF TGTGCCAGCTCACCGACTAGCGGGATAGCCAAAAACATTCAGTACTTC
TRBD2 few TRBJ2-3 TRBV20-1 CSARDWGTRNTDTQYF TGCAGTGCTAGAGATTGGGGGACTAGAAACACAGATACGCAGTATTTT
- - TRBJ2-7 TRBV29-1 CSVEDSGNPPYEQYF TGCAGCGTTGAAGATTCAGGCAACCCACCCTACGAGCAGTACTTC
- - TRBJ2-1 TRBV7-3 CASSYNSASEQFF TGTGCCAGCAGCTACAATAGCGCGAGTGAGCAGTTCTTC
- - TRBJ2-5 TRBV7-2 CASSSTGLQETQYF TGTGCCAGCAGCTCCACGGGACTTCAAGAGACCCAGTACTTC